The 11 T cell receptor beta chains below come from one sample, sequenced in a study of sequential checkpoint blockade in melanoma. Only in-frame clones appear in the TCRdb table, and some are missing; sequencing was by immunoSEQ multiplex PCR. The sample has some 30,000 clones, about 86% seen once. Noted treatment: randomized to nivolumab then ipilimumab (arm A) or the reverse (arm B). The sample in question was CD8+ T cells sorted from blood (inferred from file names), obtained from a patient given nivolumab and ipilimumab in sequence. The receptors were gathered from a human donor with melanoma.

This chain joins TRBV21-1 and TRBJ2-2; the tabulated D call, TRBD2, remains unverified against the DNA. TRBV21-1 is assigned pseudogene status. This CDR3 is 18 amino acids long. This chain's CDR3 is CASSTGMAGGQNTGELFF. The DNA of the CDR3 is TGTGCCAGCAGCACTGGGATGGCGGGAGGACAGAACACCGGGGAGCTGTTTTTT.

The chain recombines TRBV5-5 with TRBJ1-5; 8 bases are shared with TRBD1. The ends lost 0 bases at V and 6 bases at J; junction bases unmatched: 8. The CDR3 has 16 residues. The V gene's germline CDR1 is SGHKS and CDR2 YYEKEE (reference sequence). DNA for the CDR3: TGTGCCAGCAGCTTGGCCTGGACAGGGAGTAGTCAGCCCCAGCATTTT. It is translated as CASSLAWTGSSQPQHF.

Only one count was recorded for this clone. The gene calls are TRBV4-1 and TRBJ1-5, with 10 bases identical to TRBD1. V lost 3 bases and J lost 2; bases outside the gene matches: 4. Germline CDR1 MGHRA, CDR2 YSYEKL. There are 16 residues in the CDR3. The CDR3 region has the DNA TGCGCCAGCAGCCACGGGACAGGGGACGGCAATCAGCCCCAGCATTTT. Translated: CASSHGTGDGNQPQHF.

The V and J genes are TRBV11-2 and TRBJ2-5, with 8 positions matching TRBD1. Per the germline V gene, CDR1 is SGHAT and CDR2 is FQNNGV. CDR3 length equals 12 residues. The V gene end was trimmed by 4 bases and the J gene end by 8 bases; junction bases not matched to a gene: 3. This chain's CDR3 is CASSWDRSTQYF. The CDR3 nucleotides read TGTGCCAGCAGCTGGGACAGGAGTACCCAGTACTTC.

V gene TRBV5-6 combines with J gene TRBJ2-2; D might be TRBD2 (6 bases). The V and J ends lost 3 bases and 1 base respectively, with 7 bases between them. Looked up from germline, CDR1 is SGHDT and CDR2 is YYEEEE. The CDR3 covers 14 residues. The CDR3 DNA follows: TGTGCCAGCAGCTGGGGAGGGAACACCGGGGAGCTGTTTTTT. Protein: CASSWGGNTGELFF.

V gene TRBV11-2 combines with J gene TRBJ2-7, with a possible D match to TRBD1 (6 bases). The CDR3 sequence is 15 residues long. The V end was cut by 7 bases, the J end by 6 bases, with 22 bases between. Germline CDR1 SGHAT, CDR2 FQNNGV. The CDR3 nucleotides read TGTGCCAGCACCCTAGGCCCAGGGACATTCTCCGAGCAGTACTTC. Amino acids: CASTLGPGTFSEQYF.

The chain employs TRBV18 and TRBJ2-2; 9 nucleotides match TRBD1. The CDR3 runs to 15 residues. The V segment lost 3 bases and the J segment 4 bases; nucleotides outside the gene matches: 3. The germline V gene has CDR1 KGHSH and CDR2 LQKENI. CDR3 bases: TGTGCCAGCTCACCGGGACAGGGCCCCACCGGGGAGCTGTTTTTT. Its protein product is CASSPGQGPTGELFF. Based on the CDR3 plus reference TRBV18 and TRBJ2-2, the full variable domain is NAGVMQNPRHLVRRRGQEARLRCSPMKGHSHVYWYRQLPEEGLKFMVYLQKENIIDESGMPKERFSAEFPKEGPSILRIQQVVRGDSAAYFCASSPGQGPTGELFFGEGSRLTVL.

This chain connects TRBV6-5 to TRBJ2-4; TRBD1 agrees at 11 bases. The V segment lost 2 bases and the J segment 1 base; nucleotides outside the gene matches: 1. The CDR3 length is 16 residues. Germline CDR1 MNHEY, CDR2 SVGAGI. The CDR3 here is CASSYGQGAAKNIQYF. The CDR3 DNA is TGTGCCAGCAGTTACGGACAGGGGGCGGCCAAAAACATTCAGTACTTC.

The chain carries TRBV7-6 and TRBJ2-2; D perhaps matches TRBD1 (7 bases). The CDR3 has 17 residues. Trimming removed 1 base at V and 1 base at J, with 13 bases between. Per germline, CDR1 SGHVS and CDR2 FNYEAQ. The DNA of the CDR3 is TGTGCCAGCAGCTTAGGTGGAGGGGGCTGGAACACCGGGGAGCTGTTTTTT. It translates to CASSLGGGGWNTGELFF.

The gene calls are TRBV9 and TRBJ2-1; 7 nucleotides align to TRBD1. V gave up 4 bases and J gave up 4 bases; unmatched junction bases: 14. The CDR3 extends over 17 amino acids. In germline, CDR1 is SGDLS, CDR2 YYNGEE. The CDR3 DNA sequence: TGTGCCAGCAGCTTAAGAGGGGGCCCGACAGGGTACAATGAGCAGTTCTTC. Translated: CASSLRGGPTGYNEQFF.

This chain connects TRBV19 to TRBJ1-5, with 7 bases identical to TRBD1. With 7 bases clipped from V and 2 bases from J, the junction kept 8 bases outside the gene matches. CDR3 length equals 15 residues. From germline, CDR1 is LNHDA and CDR2 SQIVND (reference sequence). This CDR3 reads CASMADRVGNQPQHF. The CDR3 nucleotides are TGTGCCAGTATGGCAGACAGGGTAGGCAATCAGCCCCAGCATTTT.